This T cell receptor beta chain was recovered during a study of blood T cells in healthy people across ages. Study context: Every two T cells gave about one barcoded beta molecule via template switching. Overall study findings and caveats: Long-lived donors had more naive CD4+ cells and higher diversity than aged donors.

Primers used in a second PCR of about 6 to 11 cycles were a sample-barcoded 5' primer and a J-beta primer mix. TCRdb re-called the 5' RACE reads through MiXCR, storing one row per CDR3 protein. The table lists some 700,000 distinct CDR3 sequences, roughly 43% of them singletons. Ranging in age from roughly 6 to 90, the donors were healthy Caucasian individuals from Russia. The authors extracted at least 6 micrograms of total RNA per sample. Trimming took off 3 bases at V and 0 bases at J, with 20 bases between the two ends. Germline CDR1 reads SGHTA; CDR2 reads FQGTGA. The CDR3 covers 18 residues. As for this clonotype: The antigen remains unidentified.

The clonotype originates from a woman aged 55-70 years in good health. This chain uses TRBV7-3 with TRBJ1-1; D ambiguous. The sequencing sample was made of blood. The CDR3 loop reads CASSFSPPHPGMNTEAFF. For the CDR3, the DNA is TGTGCCAGCAGCTTTTCCCCACCCCATCCCGGAATGAACACTGAAGCTTTCTTT.